These T cell receptor beta chains were read from a single sample in a study of blood T cell repertoires in COVID-19. Measured with immunoSEQ multiplex PCR; TCRdb has only the in-frame clones, and not every one. The table has 57,000 or so clones, almost 90% seen once; the top ten hold around a fifth. The sample taken for sequencing was peripheral blood. These receptors came from a woman aged 45-60 years with active or convalescent COVID-19. Both conserved end residues are part of each CDR3. A D gene is named only where the DNA matches it firmly. Rows give clone size only sometimes, using once, few, many, or a class for an expanded clone.

TRBV9	TRBJ2-7	.	.	TGTGCCAGCAGCCCGCCCGGGACTCACGCCACCCACGAGCAGTACTTC	CASSPPGTHATHEQYF
TRBV7-9	TRBJ1-1	.	.	TGTGCCAGCAGCCTGATTGGACAGACGACTGAAGCTTTCTTT	CASSLIGQTTEAFF
TRBV14	TRBJ1-6	.	TRBD1	TGTGCCAGCAGCCCCAACAGGGGCAACTCACCCCTCCACTTT	CASSPNRGNSPLHF
TRBV21-1	TRBJ1-1	.	.	TGTGCCAGCAGCAGCTGGAACAGGGTGAACACTGAAGCTTTCTTT	CASSSWNRVNTEAFF
TRBV2	TRBJ2-4	.	.	TGTGCCAGCAGTGTTTTCAGGGACATTCAGTACTTC	CASSVFRDIQYF
TRBV4-1	TRBJ2-7	.	.	TGCGCCAGCAGCCCCGCAGTTACCTACGAGCAGTACTTC	CASSPAVTYEQYF
TRBV30	TRBJ2-2	once	TRBD2	TGTGCCTGGAGTGTACTTAGACTAGCGGGAGCCTATAACACCGGGGAGCTGTTTTTT	CAWSVLRLAGAYNTGELFF
TRBV7-9	TRBJ2-2	.	TRBD1	TGTGCCAGCAGCCCTGGGACAGGAGTTAACACCGGGGAGCTGTTTTTT	CASSPGTGVNTGELFF
TRBV7-3	TRBJ2-3	.	TRBD2	TGTGCCAGCAGCTTAAGGGGGACTAGCGGGAGGGAGAGAAGCACAGATACGCAGTATTTT	CASSLRGTSGRERSTDTQYF
TRBV7-9	TRBJ2-1	few	.	TGTGCCAGCAGCCCATCCGGGATATCATGGTCTCTCGAGCAGTTCTTC	CASSPSGISWSLEQFF
TRBV9	TRBJ2-2	.	.	TGTGCCAGCAGCGTATATCCCGGGGGGAACACCGGGGAGCTGTTTTTT	CASSVYPGGNTGELFF
TRBV6-5	TRBJ1-2	.	.	TGTGCCAGCAGTTCGTCCAGGGAAGGTGGCTACACCTTC	CASSSSREGGYTF
TRBV5-1	TRBJ2-1	.	.	TGCGCCAGCAGTTCATCTAGATTTGAGCAGTTCTTC	CASSSSRFEQFF
TRBV6-5	TRBJ1-5	.	.	TGTGCCAGCATTGGGGACACAGGGTCGAAACAGCCCCAGCATTTT	CASIGDTGSKQPQHF
TRBV29-1	TRBJ2-5	.	TRBD1	TGCAGCGTTGAACGGGACAGGGTCGGCGAGACCCAGTACTTC	CSVERDRVGETQYF
TRBV30	TRBJ2-7	.	TRBD2	TGTGCCTGGAGAAGGGACTACTACGAGCAGTACTTC	CAWRRDYYEQYF
TRBV19	TRBJ2-5	.	.	TGTGCCAGTAGTATTCAGGGGCCCCAAGAGACCCAGTACTTC	CASSIQGPQETQYF
TRBV5-8	TRBJ2-7	.	TRBD2	TGTGCCAGCAGCTTACCAAGACTAGCGTCCTACGAGCAGTACTTC	CASSLPRLASYEQYF
TRBV18	TRBJ2-1	.	TRBD2	TGTGCCAGCTTCACCACGGACGGGAGGGCCTACAATGAGCAGTTCTTC	CASFTTDGRAYNEQFF
TRBV6-2/TRBV6-3	TRBJ2-5	.	TRBD1	TGTGCCAGCAGTTTTGACAGGGGGTACCAAGAGACCCAGTACTTC	CASSFDRGYQETQYF
TRBV10-1	TRBJ1-2	.	.	TGCGCCAGCAGTGAGCCCCGGACTAGAGAGGACTATGGCTACACCTTC	CASSEPRTREDYGYTF
TRBV3-1/TRBV3-2	TRBJ2-2	.	.	TGTGCCAGCAAATCCTCCGAGGGCGCCGGGGAGCTGTTTTTT	CASKSSEGAGELFF
TRBV6-6	TRBJ2-5	.	TRBD2	TGTGCCAGCTCCACCCTAGCGGGACAAGAGACCCAGTACTTC	CASSTLAGQETQYF
TRBV9	TRBJ2-7	.	TRBD2	TGTGCCAGCAGCGCGACTAGCGGCGGCGAGCAGTACTTC	CASSATSGGEQYF
TRBV3-1/TRBV3-2	TRBJ2-2	once	TRBD2	TGTGCCAGCAGCCAAGATCATCCTAGCGGGAGTTCCACCGGGGAGCTGTTTTTT	CASSQDHPSGSSTGELFF
TRBV9	TRBJ2-5	.	.	TGTGCCAGCAGCGTAGGACCGCGGGGCACGGGAGAGACCCAGTACTTC	CASSVGPRGTGETQYF
TRBV29-1	TRBJ1-2	.	TRBD1	TGCAGCGTTGTTTGGCAGGGGGTCGACTATGGCTACACCTTC	CSVVWQGVDYGYTF
TRBV4-1	TRBJ1-1	.	.	TGCGCCAGCAGCCCCAACATTGCCGAAGGGGCTTACCGGGCTTTCTTT	CASSPNIAEGAYRAFF